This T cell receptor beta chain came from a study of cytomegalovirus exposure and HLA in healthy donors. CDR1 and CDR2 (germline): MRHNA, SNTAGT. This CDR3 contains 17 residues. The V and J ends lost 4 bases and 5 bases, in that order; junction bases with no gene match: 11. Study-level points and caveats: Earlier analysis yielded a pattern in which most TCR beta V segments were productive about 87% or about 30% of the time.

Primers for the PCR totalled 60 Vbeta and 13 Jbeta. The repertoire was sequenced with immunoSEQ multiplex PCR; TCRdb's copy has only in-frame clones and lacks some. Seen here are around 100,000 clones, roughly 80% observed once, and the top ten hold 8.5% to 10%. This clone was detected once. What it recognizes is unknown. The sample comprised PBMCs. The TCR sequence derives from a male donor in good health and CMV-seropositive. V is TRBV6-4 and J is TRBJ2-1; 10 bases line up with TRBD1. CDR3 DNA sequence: TGTGCCAGCAGTGGACAGGGGGCCCCGATAACCGACAATGAGCAGTTCTTC. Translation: CASSGQGAPITDNEQFF.